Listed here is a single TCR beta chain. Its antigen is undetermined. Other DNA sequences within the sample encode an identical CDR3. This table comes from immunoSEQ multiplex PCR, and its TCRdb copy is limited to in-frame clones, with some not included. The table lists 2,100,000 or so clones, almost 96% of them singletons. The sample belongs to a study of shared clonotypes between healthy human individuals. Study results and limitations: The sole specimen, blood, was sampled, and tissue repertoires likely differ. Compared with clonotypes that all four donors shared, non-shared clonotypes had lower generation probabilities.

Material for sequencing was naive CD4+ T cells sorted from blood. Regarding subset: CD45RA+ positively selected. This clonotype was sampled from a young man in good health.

The CDR3 DNA is TGTGCCAGCAGTGAGAGGTACGAGCAGTACTTC. This codes for CASSERYEQYF. The chain employs TRBV2 and TRBJ2-7; no reliable D call. The V gene lost 3 bases and the J gene lost 4 bases, with 4 bases spanning the gap. Germline-derived CDR1 and CDR2 are SNHLY and FYNNEI. The length of the CDR3 is 11 residues.